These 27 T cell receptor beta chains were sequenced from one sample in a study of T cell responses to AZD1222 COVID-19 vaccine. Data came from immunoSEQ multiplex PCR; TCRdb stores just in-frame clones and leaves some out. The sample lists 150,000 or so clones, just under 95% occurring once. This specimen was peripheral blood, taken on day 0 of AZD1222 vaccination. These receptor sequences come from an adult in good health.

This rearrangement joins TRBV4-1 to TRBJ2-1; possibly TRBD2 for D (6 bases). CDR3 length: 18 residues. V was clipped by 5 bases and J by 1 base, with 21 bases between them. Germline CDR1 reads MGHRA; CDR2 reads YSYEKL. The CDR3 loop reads CASSARDWAGGSYNEQFF. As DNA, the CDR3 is TGCGCCAGCAGCGCCCGGGACTGGGCCGGGGGTTCCTACAATGAGCAGTTCTTC.

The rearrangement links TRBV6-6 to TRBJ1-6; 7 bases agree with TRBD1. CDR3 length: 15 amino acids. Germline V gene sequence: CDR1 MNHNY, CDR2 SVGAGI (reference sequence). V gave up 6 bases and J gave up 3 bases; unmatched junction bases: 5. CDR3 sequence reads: CASRVGTDYNSPLHF. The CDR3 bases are TGTGCCAGCAGAGTAGGGACAGACTATAATTCACCCCTCCACTTT.

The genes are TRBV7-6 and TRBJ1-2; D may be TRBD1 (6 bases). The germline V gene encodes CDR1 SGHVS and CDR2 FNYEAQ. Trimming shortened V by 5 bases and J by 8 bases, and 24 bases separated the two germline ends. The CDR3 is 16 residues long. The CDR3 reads CASSTTTLAGGKGYTF. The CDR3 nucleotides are TGTGCCAGCAGCACCACCACCCTGGCGGGGGGCAAGGGCTACACCTTC.

CDR3 DNA sequence: TGTGCCAGCAGTGCAACCTCAGGGACGGTCGGTTCACCCCTCCACTTT. Protein: CASSATSGTVGSPLHF. J is TRBJ1-6 and V is TRBV2, with a tentative D call TRBD1 (5 bases). V was cut by 4 bases and J by 9 bases, with 19 bases left in between. The CDR3 runs 16 residues. The V gene's germline CDR1 is SNHLY and CDR2 FYNNEI.

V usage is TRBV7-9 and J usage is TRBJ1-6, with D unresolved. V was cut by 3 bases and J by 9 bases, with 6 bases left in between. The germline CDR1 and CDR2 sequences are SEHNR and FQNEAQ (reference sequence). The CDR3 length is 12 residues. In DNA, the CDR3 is TGTGCCAGCAGCTTGTGGAGTTCACCCCTCCACTTT. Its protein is CASSLWSSPLHF.

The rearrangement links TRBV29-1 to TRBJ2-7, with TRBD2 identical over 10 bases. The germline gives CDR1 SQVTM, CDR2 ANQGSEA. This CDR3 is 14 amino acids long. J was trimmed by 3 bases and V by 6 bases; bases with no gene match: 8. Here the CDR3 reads CSVGRTSGVYEQYF. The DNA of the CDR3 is TGCAGCGTCGGTAGGACTAGCGGAGTCTACGAGCAGTACTTC.

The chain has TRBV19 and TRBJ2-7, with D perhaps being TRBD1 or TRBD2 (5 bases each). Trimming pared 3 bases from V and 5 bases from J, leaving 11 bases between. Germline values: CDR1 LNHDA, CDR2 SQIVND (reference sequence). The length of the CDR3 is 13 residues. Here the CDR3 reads CASSMFGANEQYF. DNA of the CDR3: TGTGCCAGTAGTATGTTCGGGGCCAACGAGCAGTACTTC.

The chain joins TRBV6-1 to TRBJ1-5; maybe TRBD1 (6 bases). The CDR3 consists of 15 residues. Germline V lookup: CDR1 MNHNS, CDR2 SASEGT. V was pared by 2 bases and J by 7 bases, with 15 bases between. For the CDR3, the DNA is TGTGCCAGCAGTGAAACAAACAGGGTTGGGCAGCCCCAGCATTTT. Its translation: CASSETNRVGQPQHF.

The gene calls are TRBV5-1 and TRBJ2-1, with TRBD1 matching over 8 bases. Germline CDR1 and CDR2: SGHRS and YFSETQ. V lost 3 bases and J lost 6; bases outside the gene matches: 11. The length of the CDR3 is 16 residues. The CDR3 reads CASSSSTGGLGNEQFF. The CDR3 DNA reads TGCGCCAGCAGCTCATCTACAGGGGGTCTGGGCAATGAGCAGTTCTTC.

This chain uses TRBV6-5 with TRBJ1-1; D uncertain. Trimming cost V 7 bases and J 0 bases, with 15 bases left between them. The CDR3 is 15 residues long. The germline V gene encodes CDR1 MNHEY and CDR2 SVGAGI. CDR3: CASNPTITVNTEAFF. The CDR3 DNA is TGTGCCAGCAATCCTACTATAACCGTGAACACTGAAGCTTTCTTT.

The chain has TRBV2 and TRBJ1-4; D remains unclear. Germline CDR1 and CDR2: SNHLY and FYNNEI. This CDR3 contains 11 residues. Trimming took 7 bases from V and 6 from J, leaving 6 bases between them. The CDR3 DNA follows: TGTGCCAGCACCCGAGATGAAAAACTGTTTTTT. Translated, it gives CASTRDEKLFF.

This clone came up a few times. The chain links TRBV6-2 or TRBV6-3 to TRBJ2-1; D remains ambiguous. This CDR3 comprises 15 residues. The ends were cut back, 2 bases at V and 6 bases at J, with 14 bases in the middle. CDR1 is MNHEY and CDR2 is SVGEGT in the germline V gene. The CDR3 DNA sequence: TGTGCCAGCAGTTACGTGGCGGTCAGGTCCAATGAGCAGTTCTTC. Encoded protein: CASSYVAVRSNEQFF.

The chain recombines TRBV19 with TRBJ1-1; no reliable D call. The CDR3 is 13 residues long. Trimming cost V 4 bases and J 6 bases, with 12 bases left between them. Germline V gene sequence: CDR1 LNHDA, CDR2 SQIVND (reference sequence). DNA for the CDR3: TGTGCCAGTAGTACTTCCCGGACGGCTGAAGCTTTCTTT. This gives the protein CASSTSRTAEAFF.

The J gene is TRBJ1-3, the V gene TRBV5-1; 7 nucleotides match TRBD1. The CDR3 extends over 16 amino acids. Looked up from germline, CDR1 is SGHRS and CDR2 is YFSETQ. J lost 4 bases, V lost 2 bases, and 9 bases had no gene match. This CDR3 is CASSFLRQGPGNTIYF. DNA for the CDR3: TGCGCCAGCAGCTTTTTAAGACAGGGACCAGGAAACACCATATATTTT.

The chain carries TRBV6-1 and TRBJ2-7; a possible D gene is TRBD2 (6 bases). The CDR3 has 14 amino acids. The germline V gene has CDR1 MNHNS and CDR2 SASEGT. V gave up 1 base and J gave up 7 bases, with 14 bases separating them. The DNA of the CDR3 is TGTGCCAGCAGTGAAGGCCTGGACGGAGGGGAGCAGTACTTC. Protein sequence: CASSEGLDGGEQYF.

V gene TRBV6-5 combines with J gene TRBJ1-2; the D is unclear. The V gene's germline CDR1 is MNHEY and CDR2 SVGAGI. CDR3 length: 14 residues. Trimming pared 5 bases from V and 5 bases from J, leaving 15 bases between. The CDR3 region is CASSPLGGKYGYTF. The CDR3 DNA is TGTGCCAGCAGTCCCCTGGGAGGGAAGTATGGCTACACCTTC.

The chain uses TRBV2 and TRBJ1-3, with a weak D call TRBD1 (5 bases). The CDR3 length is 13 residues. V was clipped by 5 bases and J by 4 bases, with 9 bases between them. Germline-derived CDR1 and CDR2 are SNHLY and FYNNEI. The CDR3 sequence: CASSSGSGNTIYF. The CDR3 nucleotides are TGTGCCAGCAGTTCAGGGTCAGGAAACACCATATATTTT.

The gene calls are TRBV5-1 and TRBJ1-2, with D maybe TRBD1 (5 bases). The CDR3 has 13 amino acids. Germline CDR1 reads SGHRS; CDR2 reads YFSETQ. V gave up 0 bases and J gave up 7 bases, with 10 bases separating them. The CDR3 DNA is TGCGCCAGCAGCTTGGTCCCAGGGCTTGGCTACACCTTC. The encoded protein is CASSLVPGLGYTF.

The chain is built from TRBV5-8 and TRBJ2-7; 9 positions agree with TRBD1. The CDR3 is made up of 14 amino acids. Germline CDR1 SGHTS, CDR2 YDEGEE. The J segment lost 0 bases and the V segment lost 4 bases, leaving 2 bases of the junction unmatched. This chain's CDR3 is CASSLQGASYEQYF. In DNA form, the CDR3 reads TGTGCCAGCAGCCTACAGGGGGCCTCCTACGAGCAGTACTTC.

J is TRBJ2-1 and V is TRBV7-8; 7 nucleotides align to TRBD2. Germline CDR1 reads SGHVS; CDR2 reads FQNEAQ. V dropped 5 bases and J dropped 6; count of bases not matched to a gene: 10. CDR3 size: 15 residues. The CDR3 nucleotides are TGTGCCAGCAGCCGCGGACTAGAGAGCTCCAATGAGCAGTTCTTC. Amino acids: CASSRGLESSNEQFF.

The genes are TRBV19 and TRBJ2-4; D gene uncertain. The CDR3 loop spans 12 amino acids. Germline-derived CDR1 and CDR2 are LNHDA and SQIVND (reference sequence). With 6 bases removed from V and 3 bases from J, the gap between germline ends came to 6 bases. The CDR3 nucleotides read TGTGCCAGTAGCCAGGTCAAAAACATTCAGTACTTC. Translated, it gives CASSQVKNIQYF.

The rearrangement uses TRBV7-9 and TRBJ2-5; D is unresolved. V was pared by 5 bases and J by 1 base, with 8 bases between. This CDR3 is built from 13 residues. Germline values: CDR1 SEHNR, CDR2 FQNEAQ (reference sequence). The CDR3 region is CASSTFSQETQYF. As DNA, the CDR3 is TGTGCCAGCAGCACGTTTTCCCAAGAGACCCAGTACTTC.

CDR3 sequence: CASSSRFYGYTF. CDR3 DNA sequence: TGTGCCAGCAGCTCACGATTCTATGGCTACACCTTC. This sequence joins TRBV28 and TRBJ1-2, with D unresolved. CDR1 is MDHEN and CDR2 is SYDVKM in the germline V gene. Trimming stripped 6 bases from V and 4 bases from J, with 9 bases between. The CDR3 sequence is 12 residues long.

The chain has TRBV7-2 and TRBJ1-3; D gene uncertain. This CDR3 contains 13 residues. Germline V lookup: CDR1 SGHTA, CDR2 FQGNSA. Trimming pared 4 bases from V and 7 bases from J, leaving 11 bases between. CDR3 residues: CASSSNRANTIYF. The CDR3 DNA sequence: TGTGCCAGCAGCTCTAATCGGGCGAACACCATATATTTT. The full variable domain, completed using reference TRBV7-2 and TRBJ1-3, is GAGVSQSPSNKVTEKGKDVELRCDPISGHTALYWYRQSLGQGLEFLIYFQGNSAPDKSGLPSDRFSAERTGGSVSTLTIQRTQQEDSAVYLCASSSNRANTIYFGEGSWLTVV.

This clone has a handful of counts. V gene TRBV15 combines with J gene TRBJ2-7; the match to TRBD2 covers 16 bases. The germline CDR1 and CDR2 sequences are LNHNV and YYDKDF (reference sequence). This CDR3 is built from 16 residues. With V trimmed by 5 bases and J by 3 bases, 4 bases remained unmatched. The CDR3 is CATSPGLAGGGYEQYF. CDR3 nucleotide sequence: TGTGCCACCAGCCCGGGACTAGCGGGAGGGGGCTACGAGCAGTACTTC.

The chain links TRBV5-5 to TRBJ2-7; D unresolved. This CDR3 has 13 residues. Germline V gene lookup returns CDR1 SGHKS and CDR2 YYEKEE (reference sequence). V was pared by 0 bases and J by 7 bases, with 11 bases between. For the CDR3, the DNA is TGTGCCAGCAGCTTGGGGTTGCAAGGGGAGCAGTACTTC. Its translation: CASSLGLQGEQYF.

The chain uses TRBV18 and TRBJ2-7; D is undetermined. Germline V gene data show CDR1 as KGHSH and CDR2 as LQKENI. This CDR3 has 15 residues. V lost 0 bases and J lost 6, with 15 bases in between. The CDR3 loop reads CASSPPSDKRIEQYF. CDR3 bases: TGTGCCAGCTCACCACCGAGCGACAAGCGAATCGAGCAGTACTTC. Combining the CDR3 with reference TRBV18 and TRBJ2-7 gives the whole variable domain NAGVMQNPRHLVRRRGQEARLRCSPMKGHSHVYWYRQLPEEGLKFMVYLQKENIIDESGMPKERFSAEFPKEGPSILRIQQVVRGDSAAYFCASSPPSDKRIEQYFGPGTRLTVT.